At least ten counts were recorded for the clone carrying this TCR beta chain. Its antigen is currently unknown. Germline V lookup: CDR1 LNHNV, CDR2 YYDKDF (reference sequence). The CDR3 covers 14 residues. The V gene end was trimmed by 4 bases and the J gene end by 6 bases; junction bases not matched to a gene: 5. This entry belongs to a study of beta chain features in type 1 diabetes. Study outcomes and limitations: Overrepresentation of cells with high TCR expression could result from cDNA sequencing. PCR might favor shorter templates, equally in patients and controls. Across all four CD4+ subsets, people with type 1 diabetes showed modestly shorter TCRB CDR3s. Naive, central memory and regulatory TCRB repertoires appeared more similar among patients than healthy donors.

Stem cell-like memory, regulatory, central memory and naive CD4+ cells were sorted via CD45RO/CCR7/CD25/CD127/CD95/CD27. The investigators reverse transcribed all of the isolated RNA, so they sequenced expressed TCRB transcripts. Only in-frame clones appear in the TCRdb table, and some are missing; sequencing was by immunoSEQ multiplex PCR. The sample has about 120,000 clones, 15% to 20% seen once; the top ten hold around 2.7%. The receptor comes from a man aged 18 to 29 with type 1 diabetes. This chain joins TRBV15 and TRBJ2-7; 11 bases line up with TRBD2. Sequenced material: central memory CD4+ T cells from blood. CDR3 sequence: CATSNRLAGSEQYF. CDR3 sequence (DNA): TGTGCCACCAGCAACCGACTAGCGGGAAGCGAGCAGTACTTC.